This TCR beta chain was identified during a study of CD8 T cells in ankylosing spondylitis. Each CDR3 protein is one row after TCRdb ran MiXCR on the 5' RACE reads. The repertoire has fewer than 250,000 distinct CDR3 sequences, under 12% of them found once; the top ten carry around a fifth. This clonotype was recorded many times. CDR3 size: 13 residues. Between the trimmed V and J ends, which lost 2 bases and 3 bases, there was a span of 6 bases. The germline V gene has CDR1 SGHTS and CDR2 YDEGEE. The sequence was obtained from a male donor with ankylosing spondylitis or in good health (not recorded which). V usage is TRBV5-8 and J usage is TRBJ2-1; D possibly corresponds to TRBD2 (5 bases). Sequenced sample: blood, either unsorted or a sorted T cell fraction (not recorded which). The CDR3 reads CASSFGNYNEQFF. In nucleotides, the CDR3 is TGTGCCAGCAGCTTCGGGAACTACAATGAGCAGTTCTTC.